The 32 T cell receptor beta chains below come from one sample, sequenced in a study of response to subunit inactivated influenza vaccine. MiXCR was run by TCRdb on the RT-PCR reads, yielding one entry per CDR3 protein. The sample consists of roughly 190,000 distinct CDR3 sequences, more than 10% of them appearing once. The same sample was also used in a study of T cells expressing NK-cell markers. Turning to that study: TCR beta cDNA was generated via 5'RACE template switching incorporating UMIs.

The sample in question was CD8+ T cells sorted from PBMCs, obtained 11 to 12 days after vaccination. These receptors came from a man aged 45-65 years who received an inactivated influenza vaccine.

In this sample, this clonotype turned up a few times. This sequence joins TRBV24-1 and TRBJ2-5; TRBD2 matches at 13 bases. CDR1 is KGHDR and CDR2 is SFDVKD in the germline V gene. CDR3 length equals 17 residues. Losses at the gene ends were 9 bases for V and 4 bases for J; bases not matched to a gene: 13. The CDR3 sequence: CATGTLTGLAGRETQYF. CDR3 bases: TGTGCCACCGGAACCCTCACGGGACTAGCGGGGCGAGAGACCCAGTACTTC.

This clonotype has only a few counts. The genes are TRBV4-1 and TRBJ2-7, with TRBD1 as a possible D gene (7 bases). The CDR3 extends over 17 amino acids. Deletions cut 3 bases from V and 3 bases from J, with 21 bases between. Germline CDR1 MGHRA, CDR2 YSYEKL. CDR3 nucleotides: TGCGCCAGCAGCCACGCGGGACAGCCTGTTAAGTTCTACGAGCAGTACTTC. Its translation: CASSHAGQPVKFYEQYF.

This clonotype has just a few counts. The genes are TRBV6-1 and TRBJ2-7; 10 bases match TRBD2. J was trimmed by 5 bases and V by 5 bases; bases with no gene match: 9. The CDR3 totals 15 residues. The germline V gene has CDR1 MNHNS and CDR2 SASEGT. The CDR3 is CASSQSSGGIHEQYF. In DNA form, the CDR3 reads TGTGCCAGCAGTCAATCTAGCGGGGGCATCCACGAGCAGTACTTC.

The V call is TRBV29-1, the J call TRBJ2-7; 7 positions agree with TRBD2. CDR1 is SQVTM, CDR2 ANQGSEA, per germline. This CDR3 is built from 15 residues. Trimming removed 4 bases from V and 3 bases from J; junction bases left unmatched: 12. CDR3: CSVGSMASGYYEQYF. As DNA, the CDR3 is TGCAGCGTTGGAAGTATGGCTAGCGGTTACTACGAGCAGTACTTC.

With respect to this clonotype: A much larger clone sits a single nucleotide away, making a read error possible. This CDR3 fails to terminate in the conserved phenylalanine or tryptophan, so it likely reflects a read error. The J gene is TRBJ2-7, the V gene TRBV7-6, with 8 bases that match TRBD1. This CDR3 has 16 amino acids. Losses at the gene ends were 5 bases for V and 0 bases for J; bases not matched to a gene: 9. CDR1 is SGHVS and CDR2 is FNYEAQ in the germline V gene. Here the CDR3 reads CASSAKPGQASYEQYL. CDR3 bases: TGTGCCAGCAGCGCAAAGCCGGGACAGGCCTCCTACGAGCAGTACCTC.

The V gene is TRBV10-3, the J gene TRBJ1-2; the match to TRBD1 covers 12 bases. The CDR3 sequence is 16 residues long. Trimming removed 3 bases from V and 4 bases from J; junction bases left unmatched: 6. The germline CDR1 and CDR2 sequences are ENHRY and SYGVKD. The CDR3: CAISETGTGGVYGYTF. CDR3 coding DNA: TGTGCCATCAGTGAAACCGGGACAGGGGGCGTCTATGGCTACACCTTC.

The CDR3 coding sequence is TGCAGCGTTGAGAAAGCGTTGGGGGAGACCCAGTACTTC. The encoded protein is CSVEKALGETQYF. This sequence joins TRBV29-1 and TRBJ2-5, with unresolved D. The CDR3 loop spans 13 amino acids. Germline-derived CDR1 and CDR2 are SQVTM and ANQGSEA. The V end was cut by 3 bases, the J end by 5 bases, with 13 bases between.

V gene TRBV12-3 or TRBV12-4 combines with J gene TRBJ2-3, with 8 bases aligning to TRBD2. V dropped 4 bases and J dropped 10; count of bases not matched to a gene: 1. CDR3 length equals 11 residues. The CDR3 sequence: CASSWGLAQYF. CDR3 sequence (DNA): TGTGCCAGCAGTTGGGGACTAGCGCAGTATTTT.

This clonotype was observed at least ten times. The gene calls are TRBV2 and TRBJ2-1, with 8 positions matching TRBD1. The CDR3 has 15 residues. CDR1 and CDR2 from the germline V gene are SNHLY and FYNNEI. V lost 5 bases and J lost 7; bases outside the gene matches: 10. Here the CDR3 reads CASSPGTGRWNEQFF. DNA for the CDR3: TGTGCCAGCAGTCCCGGGACAGGCCGATGGAATGAGCAGTTCTTC. The full variable domain, rest sourced from reference TRBV2 and TRBJ2-1, is EPEVTQTPSHQVTQMGQEVILRCVPISNHLYFYWYRQILGQKVEFLVSFYNNEISEKSEIFDDQFSVERPDGSNFTLKIRSTKLEDSAMYFCASSPGTGRWNEQFFGPGTRLTVL.

The chain is built from TRBV6-2 or TRBV6-3 and TRBJ2-4, with TRBD2 identical over 11 bases. This CDR3 comprises 17 residues. J lost 3 bases, V lost 6 bases, and 10 bases had no gene match. Germline V CDR1 and CDR2: MNHEY, SVGEGT. CDR3 loop: CASRKYSGGAGKNIQYF. Written as DNA, the CDR3 is TGTGCCAGCAGGAAATATAGCGGGGGGGCTGGCAAAAACATTCAGTACTTC.

This clonotype was seen a few times. The gene calls are TRBV7-9 and TRBJ1-2; 10 nucleotides align to TRBD1. CDR1 SEHNR and CDR2 FQNEAQ come from the germline V gene (reference sequence). Trimming removed 5 bases from V and 0 bases from J; junction bases left unmatched: 9. The CDR3 sequence is 17 residues long. The CDR3 sequence: CASSGYRDRGANYGYTF. CDR3 in DNA: TGTGCCAGCAGCGGATACCGGGACAGGGGAGCTAACTATGGCTACACCTTC.

This clonotype occurred a few times. The chain employs TRBV7-9 and TRBJ1-1; unclear D gene. Germline lookup yields CDR1 SEHNR and CDR2 FQNEAQ (reference sequence). V lost 4 bases and J lost 0, with 12 bases in between. The CDR3 has 15 amino acids. The CDR3 DNA sequence: TGTGCCAGCAGCTCGATAGGGAGGTTGAACACTGAAGCTTTCTTT. It encodes CASSSIGRLNTEAFF. The full variable domain, completed using reference TRBV7-9 and TRBJ1-1, is DTGVSQNPRHKITKRGQNVTFRCDPISEHNRLYWYRQTLGQGPEFLTYFQNEAQLEKSRLLSDRFSAERPKGSFSTLEIQRTEQGDSAMYLCASSSIGRLNTEAFFGQGTRLTVV.

This clonotype was counted a few times. The gene calls are TRBV12-3 or TRBV12-4 and TRBJ2-7; 9 nucleotides align to TRBD1. The trim removed 6 bases at V and 2 bases at J, leaving 5 bases unmatched. This CDR3 contains 14 residues. The DNA for the CDR3 is TGTGCCAGCAGCAGGGACAGGGACCCCTACGAGCAGTACTTC. Its protein product is CASSRDRDPYEQYF.

This clonotype showed up many times. The gene calls are TRBV11-1 and TRBJ2-7; TRBD2 is a possible D gene (6 bases). V lost 2 bases and J lost 2, with 22 bases in between. The CDR3 has 18 amino acids. The germline CDR1 and CDR2 sequences are SGHAT and FQDESV (reference sequence). This CDR3 is CASSLLRGGASATYEQYF. CDR3 nucleotide sequence: TGTGCCAGCAGCTTACTGCGGGGTGGAGCGAGCGCAACCTACGAGCAGTACTTC.

This clonotype was found a few times. The chain has TRBV10-2 and TRBJ2-7; 9 positions match TRBD2. Germline CDR1 WSHSY, CDR2 SAAADI. The CDR3 extends over 14 amino acids. V shed 7 bases, J shed 5 bases, and the junction held 9 bases outside the gene matches. CDR3 in DNA: TGCGCCAGCACAGATCTAGCGGGGAAGAACGAGCAGTACTTC. It specifies CASTDLAGKNEQYF.

This clonotype was seen a handful of times. The J gene is TRBJ2-7, the V gene TRBV7-2, with 7 bases aligning to TRBD2. CDR1 and CDR2 from the germline V gene are SGHTA and FQGNSA. This CDR3 has 14 residues. V lost 4 bases and J lost 7; bases outside the gene matches: 10. The CDR3 region has the DNA TGTGCCAGCAGCTGGCTAGCGGAGGCTGGGGAGCAGTACTTC. It encodes CASSWLAEAGEQYF.

This clonotype occurred many times. V gene TRBV9 combines with J gene TRBJ2-1; D gene unclear. This CDR3 comprises 17 residues. V was clipped by 0 bases and J by 5 bases, with 18 bases between them. Germline V gene data show CDR1 as SGDLS and CDR2 as YYNGEE. DNA of the CDR3: TGTGCCAGCAGCGTAGGATGGGCTTTGCCCAGGAACAATGAGCAGTTCTTC. Amino acid sequence: CASSVGWALPRNNEQFF.

V is TRBV2 and J is TRBJ2-2; D gene uncertain. With 8 bases removed from V and 6 bases from J, the gap between germline ends came to 7 bases. The CDR3 sequence is 11 residues long. In germline, CDR1 is SNHLY, CDR2 FYNNEI. CDR3 in amino acids: CASLRAGELFF. CDR3 sequence (DNA): TGTGCCAGCTTAAGGGCCGGGGAGCTGTTTTTT.

V and J are TRBV7-9 and TRBJ2-5; 7 bases match TRBD2. J lost 2 bases, V lost 5 bases, and 8 bases had no gene match. CDR1 SEHNR and CDR2 FQNEAQ come from the germline V gene (reference sequence). The CDR3 is 15 residues long. CDR3 bases: TGTGCCAGCAGCCCCCCGGCTAGCGGTCAAGAGACCCAGTACTTC. As protein: CASSPPASGQETQYF.

This clonotype was seen more than once but under ten times. The genes are TRBV30 and TRBJ2-1; perhaps TRBD2 as D (6 bases). V was pared by 0 bases and J by 8 bases, with 14 bases between. The CDR3 extends over 14 amino acids. Germline values: CDR1 GTSNPN, CDR2 SVGIG (reference sequence). The CDR3 DNA sequence: TGTGCCTGGAGTGTAGAGGAGGGCCGACATGAGCAGTTCTTC. Its translation: CAWSVEEGRHEQFF.

The rearrangement links TRBV11-3 to TRBJ2-5, with D perhaps given as TRBD1 or TRBD2 (6 bases each). CDR1 SGHNT and CDR2 YENEEA come from the germline V gene. V lost 1 base, J lost 0 bases, and 9 bases lay in between. The CDR3 has 15 amino acids. The CDR3 DNA is TGTGCCAGCAGCTTAGTGGGGGGCTACCAAGAGACCCAGTACTTC. It is translated as CASSLVGGYQETQYF.

This clonotype was counted ten times or more. The chain joins TRBV20-1 to TRBJ2-7; D call uncertain. CDR3 length equals 15 residues. CDR1 is DFQATT and CDR2 is SNEGSKA in the germline V gene (reference sequence). V was clipped by 3 bases and J by 0 bases, with 15 bases between them. Here the CDR3 DNA reads TGCAGTGCTAGTGCAGTCCTGATAGCCTCCTACGAGCAGTACTTC. Encoded protein: CSASAVLIASYEQYF.

This clonotype was counted only a few times. The chain is built from TRBV29-1 and TRBJ2-7; no definite D call. This CDR3 comprises 14 residues. V shed 0 bases and J shed 2 bases, with 11 bases lying between them. Germline CDR1 reads SQVTM; CDR2 reads ANQGSEA. The CDR3 protein is CSVEDRVGTYEQYF. CDR3 coding DNA: TGCAGCGTTGAAGATCGGGTCGGAACCTACGAGCAGTACTTC.

This clonotype was detected a few times. V gene TRBV7-8 combines with J gene TRBJ1-1, with TRBD1 matching 7 bases. Germline V gives CDR1 SGHVS, CDR2 FQNEAQ. The CDR3 extends over 16 amino acids. V lost 5 bases to trimming and J lost 3 bases; unmatched junction nucleotides: 12. In DNA, the CDR3 is TGTGCCAGCAGCAGACCCAGAACAGGGGCCCACACTGAAGCTTTCTTT. It specifies CASSRPRTGAHTEAFF.

This clonotype was detected only a few times. The gene calls are TRBV5-1 and TRBJ2-7; 9 nucleotides match TRBD1. The junction had 2 bases not matched to a gene; V was cut back by 1 base and J by 3 bases. This CDR3 is 14 amino acids long. Germline lookup yields CDR1 SGHRS and CDR2 YFSETQ. The CDR3 bases are TGCGCCAGCAGCTTGCGACAGGGGGTCTACGAGCAGTACTTC. It codes for CASSLRQGVYEQYF. Based on the CDR3 plus reference TRBV5-1 and TRBJ2-7, the full variable domain is KAGVTQTPRYLIKTRGQQVTLSCSPISGHRSVSWYQQTPGQGLQFLFEYFSETQRNKGNFPGRFSGRQFSNSRSEMNVSTLELGDSALYLCASSLRQGVYEQYFGPGTRLTVT.

The chain carries TRBV30 and TRBJ2-7, with 12 positions matching TRBD1. The germline V gene has CDR1 GTSNPN and CDR2 SVGIG (reference sequence). V trimming: 0 bases; J trimming: 4 bases; junction bases outside the gene matches: 4. This CDR3 region has 15 residues. CDR3 loop: CAWSVLGQGAYEQYF. The CDR3 DNA is TGTGCCTGGAGTGTACTGGGACAGGGGGCTTACGAGCAGTACTTC. Looking up the rest from reference TRBV30 and TRBJ2-7 gives the full variable domain: SQTIHQWPATLVQPVGSPLSLECTVEGTSNPNLYWYRQAAGRGLQLLFYSVGIGQISSEVPQNLSASRPQDRQFILSSKKLLLSDSGFYLCAWSVLGQGAYEQYFGPGTRLTVT.

This clonotype was observed a handful of times. The chain combines TRBV4-1 with TRBJ2-2; D may match TRBD1 or TRBD2 (6 bases each). There are 15 residues in the CDR3. Looked up from germline, CDR1 is MGHRA and CDR2 is YSYEKL. V was trimmed by 3 bases and J by 0 bases, leaving 8 bases between them. The CDR3 protein is CASSQRDTNTGELFF. In nucleotides, the CDR3 is TGCGCCAGCAGCCAGCGGGACACGAACACCGGGGAGCTGTTTTTT.

This clonotype has just a few counts. The gene calls are TRBV9 and TRBJ1-1, with D tentatively TRBD1 (6 bases). V lost 4 bases to trimming and J lost 1 base, with 11 bases between them. This CDR3 spans 14 amino acids. Germline values: CDR1 SGDLS, CDR2 YYNGEE. In DNA, the CDR3 is TGTGCCAGCAGCCCGGGGGGCGGGAACACTGAAGCTTTCTTT. Its protein product is CASSPGGGNTEAFF.

This clonotype turned up a few times. The chain uses TRBV6-5 and TRBJ2-4, with 8 bases that match TRBD1. V lost 0 bases to trimming and J lost 3 bases; unmatched junction nucleotides: 10. The CDR3 is 18 amino acids. The V gene's germline CDR1 is MNHEY and CDR2 SVGAGI. The CDR3 loop is CASSYSRLGQADKNIQYF. CDR3 nucleotides: TGTGCCAGCAGTTACTCCCGCCTGGGACAGGCGGACAAAAACATTCAGTACTTC.

V and J are TRBV4-1 and TRBJ1-1; perhaps TRBD1 as D (5 bases). There are 15 residues in the CDR3. In germline, CDR1 is MGHRA, CDR2 YSYEKL. The V end lost 1 base, the J end lost 0 bases, and 9 bases lay between the germline ends. In nucleotides, the CDR3 is TGCGCCAGCAGCCAAGCTCGACAGCTGAACACTGAAGCTTTCTTT. Its protein product is CASSQARQLNTEAFF.

This sequence joins TRBV6-1 and TRBJ1-2; 8 bases align to TRBD1. Trimming cost V 0 bases and J 3 bases; bases outside gene matches: 12. This CDR3 is 18 amino acids long. Germline CDR1 reads MNHNS; CDR2 reads SASEGT. The CDR3 is CASSEATHDVTGDYGYTF. The CDR3 DNA follows: TGTGCCAGCAGTGAAGCGACCCACGACGTGACAGGGGACTATGGCTACACCTTC.

The chain recombines TRBV12-3 or TRBV12-4 with TRBJ2-3; D is unclear. The CDR3 is 13 residues long. Deletions cut 6 bases from V and 3 bases from J, with 10 bases between. CDR3 region: CASRYAETDTQYF. CDR3 sequence (DNA): TGTGCCAGCAGGTACGCCGAGACAGATACGCAGTATTTT.